The source of this TCR beta chain is a study of T cell responses to AZD1222 COVID-19 vaccine. Sequenced by immunoSEQ multiplex PCR; TCRdb stores in-frame clones only, minus some. This sample has about 120,000 clones, with less than 95% found just once. The germline V gene has CDR1 MDHEN and CDR2 SYDVKM. The CDR3 consists of 16 residues. V shed 3 bases, J shed 2 bases, and the junction held 7 bases outside the gene matches. The TCR sequence derives from an adult in good health. Sequencing used peripheral blood, obtained on day 0 of MenACWY control vaccination. The chain couples TRBV28 to TRBJ2-5, with 9 bases lining up with TRBD1. The CDR3 coding sequence is TGTGCCAGCAGTTTCCCCGGACAGGGGTATCAAGAGACCCAGTACTTC. Protein: CASSFPGQGYQETQYF.